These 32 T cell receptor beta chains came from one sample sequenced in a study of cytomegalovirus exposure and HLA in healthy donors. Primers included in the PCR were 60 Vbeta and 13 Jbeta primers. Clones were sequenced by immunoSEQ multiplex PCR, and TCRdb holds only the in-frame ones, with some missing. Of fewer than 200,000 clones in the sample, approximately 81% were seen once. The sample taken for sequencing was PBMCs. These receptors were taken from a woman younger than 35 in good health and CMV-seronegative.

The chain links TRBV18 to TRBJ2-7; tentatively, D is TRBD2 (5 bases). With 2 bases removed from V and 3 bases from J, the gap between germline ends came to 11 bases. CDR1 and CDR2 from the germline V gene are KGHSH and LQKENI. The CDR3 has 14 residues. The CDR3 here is CASSPSERNYEQYF. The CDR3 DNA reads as TGTGCCAGCTCACCATCCGAGCGGAACTACGAGCAGTACTTC.

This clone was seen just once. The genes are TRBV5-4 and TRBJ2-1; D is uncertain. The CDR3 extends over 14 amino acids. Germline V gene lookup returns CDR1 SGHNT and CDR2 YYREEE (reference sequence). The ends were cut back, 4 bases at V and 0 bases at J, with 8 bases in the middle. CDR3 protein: CASSLSGSYNEQFF. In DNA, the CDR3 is TGTGCCAGCAGCCTCTCAGGCTCCTACAATGAGCAGTTCTTC.

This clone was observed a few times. The CDR3 DNA sequence: TGTGCCAGCAGCCAAGAGTTTGTGTCTAGCGGGGGTTACACAGATACGCAGTATTTT. This codes for CASSQEFVSSGGYTDTQYF. This chain joins TRBV14 and TRBJ2-3; 10 nucleotides align to TRBD2. The CDR3 has 19 residues. V was pared by 0 bases and J by 2 bases, with 11 bases of the junction left unmatched. Per the germline V gene, CDR1 is SGHDN and CDR2 is FVKESK. Full variable domain (outside the CDR3, taken from reference TRBV14 and TRBJ2-3): EAGVTQFPSHSVIEKGQTVTLRCDPISGHDNLYWYRRVMGKEIKFLLHFVKESKQDESGMPNNRFLAERTGGTYSTLKVQPAELEDSGVYFCASSQEFVSSGGYTDTQYFGPGTRLTVL.

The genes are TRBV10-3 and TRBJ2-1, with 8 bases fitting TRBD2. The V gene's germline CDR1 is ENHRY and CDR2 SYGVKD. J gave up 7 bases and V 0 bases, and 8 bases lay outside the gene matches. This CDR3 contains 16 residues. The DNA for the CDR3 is TGTGCCATCAGTGAGTCCTTAGCGGGAACTTGGAATGAGCAGTTCTTC. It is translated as CAISESLAGTWNEQFF.

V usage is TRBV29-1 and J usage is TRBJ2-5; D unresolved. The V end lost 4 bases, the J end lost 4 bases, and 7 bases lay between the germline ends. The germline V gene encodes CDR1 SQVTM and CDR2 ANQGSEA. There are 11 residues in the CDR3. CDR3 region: CSVVTGETQYF. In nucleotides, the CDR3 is TGCAGCGTTGTGACGGGAGAGACCCAGTACTTC.

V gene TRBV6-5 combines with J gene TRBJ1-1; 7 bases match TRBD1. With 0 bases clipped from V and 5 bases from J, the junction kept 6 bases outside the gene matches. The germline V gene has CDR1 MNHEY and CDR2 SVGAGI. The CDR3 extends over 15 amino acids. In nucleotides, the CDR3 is TGTGCCAGCAGTTACTCATCAGGGGGTCAGACTGAAGCTTTCTTT. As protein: CASSYSSGGQTEAFF.

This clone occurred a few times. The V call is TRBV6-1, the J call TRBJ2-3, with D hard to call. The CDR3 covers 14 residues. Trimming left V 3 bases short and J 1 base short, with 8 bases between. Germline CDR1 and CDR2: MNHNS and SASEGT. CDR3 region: CASSDARRTDTQYF. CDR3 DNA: TGTGCCAGCAGTGACGCGCGGCGCACAGATACGCAGTATTTT.

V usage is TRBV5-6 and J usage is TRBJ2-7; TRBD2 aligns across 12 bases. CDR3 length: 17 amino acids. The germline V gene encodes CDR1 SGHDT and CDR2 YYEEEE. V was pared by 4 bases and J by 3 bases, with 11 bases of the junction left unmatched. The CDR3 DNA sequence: TGTGCCAGCAGCACAATGGGTACTAGCGGGAGGCTCTACGAGCAGTACTTC. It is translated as CASSTMGTSGRLYEQYF.

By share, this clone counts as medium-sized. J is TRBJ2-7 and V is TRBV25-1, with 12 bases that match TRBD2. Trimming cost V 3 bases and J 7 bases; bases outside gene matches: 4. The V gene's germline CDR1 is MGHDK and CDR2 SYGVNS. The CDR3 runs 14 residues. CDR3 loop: CASSDGLAGNEQYF. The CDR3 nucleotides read TGTGCCAGCAGTGACGGACTAGCGGGAAATGAGCAGTACTTC.

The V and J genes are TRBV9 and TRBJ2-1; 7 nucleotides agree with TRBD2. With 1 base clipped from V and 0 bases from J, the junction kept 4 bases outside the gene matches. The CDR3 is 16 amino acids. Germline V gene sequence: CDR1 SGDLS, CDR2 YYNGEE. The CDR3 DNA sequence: TGTGCCAGCAGCGTACCAAGCGGGGACTCCTACAATGAGCAGTTCTTC. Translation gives CASSVPSGDSYNEQFF.

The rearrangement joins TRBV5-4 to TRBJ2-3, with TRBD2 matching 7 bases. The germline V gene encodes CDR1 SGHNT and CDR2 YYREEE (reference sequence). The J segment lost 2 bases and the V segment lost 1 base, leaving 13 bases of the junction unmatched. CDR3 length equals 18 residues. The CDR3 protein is CASSLNRGGSPPTDTQYF. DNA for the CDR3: TGTGCCAGCAGCTTGAACCGTGGCGGGAGTCCCCCCACAGATACGCAGTATTTT.

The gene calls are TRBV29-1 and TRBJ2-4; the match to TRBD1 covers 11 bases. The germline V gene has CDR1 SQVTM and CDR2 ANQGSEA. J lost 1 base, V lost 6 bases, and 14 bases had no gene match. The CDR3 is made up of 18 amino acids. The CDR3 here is CSVRKRDRGYEAKNIQYF. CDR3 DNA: TGCAGCGTCCGAAAGAGGGACAGGGGGTATGAGGCCAAAAACATTCAGTACTTC.

This chain's CDR3 is CASSLPGQEYEQYF. The CDR3 DNA reads as TGTGCCAGCAGCTTACCTGGACAGGAATACGAGCAGTACTTC. The rearrangement links TRBV7-9 to TRBJ2-5; 7 bases are a match to TRBD1. The end of the DNA aligns better with TRBJ2-7, so the J call may be wrong. Germline loops: CDR1 SEHNR, CDR2 FQNEAQ (reference sequence). CDR3 length: 14 amino acids.

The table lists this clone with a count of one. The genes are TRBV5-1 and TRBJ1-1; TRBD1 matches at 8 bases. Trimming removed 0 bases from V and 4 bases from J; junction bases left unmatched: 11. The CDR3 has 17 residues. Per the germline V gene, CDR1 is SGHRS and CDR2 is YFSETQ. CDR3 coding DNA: TGCGCCAGCAGCTTGGCCAGGGGGCTCGGGGTGGTCACTGAAGCTTTCTTT. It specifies CASSLARGLGVVTEAFF.

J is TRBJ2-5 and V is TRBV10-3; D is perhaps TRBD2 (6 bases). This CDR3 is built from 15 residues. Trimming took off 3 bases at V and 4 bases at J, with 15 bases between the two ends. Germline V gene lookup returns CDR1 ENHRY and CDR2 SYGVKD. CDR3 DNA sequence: TGTGCCATCAGTGATTCGCTAGCGAGAACAGAGACCCAGTACTTC. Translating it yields CAISDSLARTETQYF.

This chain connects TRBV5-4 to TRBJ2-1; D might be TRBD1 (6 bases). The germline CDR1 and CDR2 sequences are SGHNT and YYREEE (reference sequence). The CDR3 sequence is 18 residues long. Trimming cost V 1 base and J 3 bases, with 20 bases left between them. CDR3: CASSLKRGHPGHYNEQFF. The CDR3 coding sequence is TGTGCCAGCAGCTTGAAAAGGGGACACCCTGGACACTACAATGAGCAGTTCTTC. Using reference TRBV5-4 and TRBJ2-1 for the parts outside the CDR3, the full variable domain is ETGVTQSPTHLIKTRGQQVTLRCSSQSGHNTVSWYQQALGQGPQFIFQYYREEENGRGNFPPRFSGLQFPNYSSELNVNALELDDSALYLCASSLKRGHPGHYNEQFFGPGTRLTVL.

Here the CDR3 DNA reads TGTGCCAGCAGCTTGTCACTACCAGATACGCAGTATTTT. Translating gives CASSLSLPDTQYF. This rearrangement joins TRBV5-8 to TRBJ2-3; D gene unclear. The CDR3 is 13 amino acids. V lost 1 base, J lost 4 bases, and 7 bases lay in between. Germline V gene sequence: CDR1 SGHTS, CDR2 YDEGEE.

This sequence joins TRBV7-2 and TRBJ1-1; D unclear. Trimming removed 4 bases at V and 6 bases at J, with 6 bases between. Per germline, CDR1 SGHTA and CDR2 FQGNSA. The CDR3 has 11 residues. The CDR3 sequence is CASSSTPEAFF. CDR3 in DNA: TGTGCCAGCAGCTCAACACCTGAAGCTTTCTTT.

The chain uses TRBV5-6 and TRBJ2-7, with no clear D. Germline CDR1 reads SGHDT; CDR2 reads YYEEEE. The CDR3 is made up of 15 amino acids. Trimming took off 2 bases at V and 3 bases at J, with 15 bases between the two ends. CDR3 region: CASSFKPDIRYEQYF. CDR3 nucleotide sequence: TGTGCCAGCAGCTTCAAGCCCGACATTCGCTACGAGCAGTACTTC.

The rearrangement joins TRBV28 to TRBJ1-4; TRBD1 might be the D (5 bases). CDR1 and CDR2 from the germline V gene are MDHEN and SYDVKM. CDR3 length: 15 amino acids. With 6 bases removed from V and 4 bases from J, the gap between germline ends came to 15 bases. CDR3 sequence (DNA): TGTGCCAGCAGGACGCCGGGACTGAGTAATGAAAAACTGTTTTTT. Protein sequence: CASRTPGLSNEKLFF.

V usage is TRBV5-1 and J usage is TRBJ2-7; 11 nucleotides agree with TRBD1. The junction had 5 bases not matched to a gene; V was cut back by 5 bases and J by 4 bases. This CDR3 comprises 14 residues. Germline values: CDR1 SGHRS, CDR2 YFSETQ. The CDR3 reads CASRRDRGGYEQYF. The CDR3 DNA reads TGCGCCAGCAGGAGGGACAGGGGGGGATACGAGCAGTACTTC.

CDR3 coding DNA: TGCGCCAGCAGCTATAGCGGGGGGGGTTACGAGCAGTACTTC. It encodes CASSYSGGGYEQYF. The J gene is TRBJ2-7, the V gene TRBV5-1, with 11 positions matching TRBD2. Trimming at V came to 3 bases and at J to 4 bases, leaving 3 bases not matched to a gene. Germline CDR1 reads SGHRS; CDR2 reads YFSETQ. CDR3 length equals 14 residues.

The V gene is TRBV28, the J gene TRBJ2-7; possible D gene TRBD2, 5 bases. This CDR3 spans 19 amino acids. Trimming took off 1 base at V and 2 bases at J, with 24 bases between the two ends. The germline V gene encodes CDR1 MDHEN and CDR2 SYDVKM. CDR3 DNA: TGTGCCAGCAGTTTATCATCCGGCCGGGCTAGCTCCCCAGCCTACGAGCAGTACTTC. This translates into CASSLSSGRASSPAYEQYF.

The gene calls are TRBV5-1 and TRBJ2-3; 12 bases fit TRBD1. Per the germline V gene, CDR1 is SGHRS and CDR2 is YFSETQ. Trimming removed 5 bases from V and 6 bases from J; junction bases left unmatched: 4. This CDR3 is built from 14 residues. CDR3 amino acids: CASSQGQGADTQYF. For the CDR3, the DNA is TGCGCCAGCAGTCAGGGACAGGGGGCCGATACGCAGTATTTT.

CDR3 DNA sequence: TGTGCCACCGCCGAGACAGGGGAGACCGGGGAGCTGTTTTTT. It codes for CATAETGETGELFF. The genes are TRBV19 and TRBJ2-2, with 8 positions matching TRBD1. J was trimmed by 5 bases and V by 10 bases; bases with no gene match: 9. Germline V gene data show CDR1 as LNHDA and CDR2 as SQIVND (reference sequence). The CDR3 is 14 residues long.

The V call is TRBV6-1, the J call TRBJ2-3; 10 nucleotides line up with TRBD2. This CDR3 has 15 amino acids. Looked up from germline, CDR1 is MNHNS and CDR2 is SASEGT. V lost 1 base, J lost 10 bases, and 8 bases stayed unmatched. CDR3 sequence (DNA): TGTGCCAGCAGTGAAGAACCAGCGGGGGGGGAGGCGCAGTATTTT. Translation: CASSEEPAGGEAQYF.

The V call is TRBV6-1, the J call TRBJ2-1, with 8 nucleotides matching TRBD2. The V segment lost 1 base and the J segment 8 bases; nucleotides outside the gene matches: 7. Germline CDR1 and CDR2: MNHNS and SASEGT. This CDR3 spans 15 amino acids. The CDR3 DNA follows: TGTGCCAGCAGTGAAGGTGCGGGAGGTGGGGATGAGCAGTTCTTC. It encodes CASSEGAGGGDEQFF.

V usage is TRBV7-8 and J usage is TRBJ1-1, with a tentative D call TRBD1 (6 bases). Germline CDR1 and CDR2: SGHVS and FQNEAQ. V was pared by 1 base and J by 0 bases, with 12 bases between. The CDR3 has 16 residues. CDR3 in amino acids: CASSLGTVLMNTEAFF. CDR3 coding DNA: TGTGCCAGCAGCTTAGGGACAGTGCTTATGAACACTGAAGCTTTCTTT.

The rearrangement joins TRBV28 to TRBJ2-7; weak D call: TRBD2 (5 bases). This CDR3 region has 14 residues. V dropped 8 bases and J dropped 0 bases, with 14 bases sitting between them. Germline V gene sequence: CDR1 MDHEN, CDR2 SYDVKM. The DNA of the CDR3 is TGTGCCAGCCATAGGTCGGGGAGCTCCTACGAGCAGTACTTC. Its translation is CASHRSGSSYEQYF.

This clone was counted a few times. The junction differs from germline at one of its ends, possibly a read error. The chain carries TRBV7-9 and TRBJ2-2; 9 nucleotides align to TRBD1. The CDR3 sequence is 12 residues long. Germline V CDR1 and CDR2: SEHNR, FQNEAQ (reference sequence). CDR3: CSSNRGPGELFF. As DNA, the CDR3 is TGTTCCAGCAACAGGGGGCCCGGGGAGCTGTTTTTT. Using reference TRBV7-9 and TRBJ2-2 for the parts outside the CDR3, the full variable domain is DTGVSQNPRHKITKRGQNVTFRCDPISEHNRLYWYRQTLGQGPEFLTYFQNEAQLEKSRLLSDRFSAERPKGSFSTLEIQRTEQGDSAMYLCSSNRGPGELFFGEGSRLTVL.

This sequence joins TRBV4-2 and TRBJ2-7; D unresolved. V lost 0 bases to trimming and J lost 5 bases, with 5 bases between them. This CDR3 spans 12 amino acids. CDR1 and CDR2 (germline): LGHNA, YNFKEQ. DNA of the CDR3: TGTGCCAGCAGCCAAGATTTTAACGAGCAGTACTTC. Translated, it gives CASSQDFNEQYF.

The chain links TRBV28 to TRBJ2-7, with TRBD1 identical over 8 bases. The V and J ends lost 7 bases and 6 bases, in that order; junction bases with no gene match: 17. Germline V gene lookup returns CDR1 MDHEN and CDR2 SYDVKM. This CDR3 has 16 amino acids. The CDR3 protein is CASTQFPGQGPSEQYF. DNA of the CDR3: TGTGCCAGCACCCAGTTCCCCGGACAGGGCCCCTCCGAGCAGTACTTC.